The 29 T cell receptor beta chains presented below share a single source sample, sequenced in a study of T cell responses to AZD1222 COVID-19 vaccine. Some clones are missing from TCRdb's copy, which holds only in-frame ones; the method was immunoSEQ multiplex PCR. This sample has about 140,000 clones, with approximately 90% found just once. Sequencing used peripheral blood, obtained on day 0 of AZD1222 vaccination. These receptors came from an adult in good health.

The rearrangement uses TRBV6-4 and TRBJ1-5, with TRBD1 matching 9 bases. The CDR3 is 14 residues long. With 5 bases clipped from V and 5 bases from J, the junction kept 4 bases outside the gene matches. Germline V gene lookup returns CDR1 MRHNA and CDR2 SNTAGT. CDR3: CASSRTGEDQPQHF. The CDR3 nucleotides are TGTGCCAGCAGTCGGACAGGGGAAGATCAGCCCCAGCATTTT.

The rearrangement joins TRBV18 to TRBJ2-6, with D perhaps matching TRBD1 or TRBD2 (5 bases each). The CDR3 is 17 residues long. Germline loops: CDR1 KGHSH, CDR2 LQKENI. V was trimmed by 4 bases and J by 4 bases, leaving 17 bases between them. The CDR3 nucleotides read TGTGCCAGCTCACTCCCGACAGACGGGAAAGGGGCCAACGTCCTGACTTTC. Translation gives CASSLPTDGKGANVLTF.

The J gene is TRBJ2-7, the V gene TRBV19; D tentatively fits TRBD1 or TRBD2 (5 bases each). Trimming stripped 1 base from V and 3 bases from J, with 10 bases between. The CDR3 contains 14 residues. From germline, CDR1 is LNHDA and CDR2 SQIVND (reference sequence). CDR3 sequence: CASSIAEGFYEQYF. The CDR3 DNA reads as TGTGCCAGTAGTATAGCAGAGGGGTTCTACGAGCAGTACTTC.

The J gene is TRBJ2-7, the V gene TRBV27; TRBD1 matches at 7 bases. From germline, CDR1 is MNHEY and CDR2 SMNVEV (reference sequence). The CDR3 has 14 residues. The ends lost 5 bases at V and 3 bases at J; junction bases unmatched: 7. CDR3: CASSPRQGLYEQYF. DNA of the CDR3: TGTGCCAGCAGTCCCAGACAGGGTCTCTACGAGCAGTACTTC.

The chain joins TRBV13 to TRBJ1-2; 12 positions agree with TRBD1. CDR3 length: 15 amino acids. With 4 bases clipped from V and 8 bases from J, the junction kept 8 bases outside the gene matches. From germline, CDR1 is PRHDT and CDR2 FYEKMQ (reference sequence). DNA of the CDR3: TGTGCCAGCAGCTCCGCGGGACAGGGGGCGCGGGGCTACACCTTC. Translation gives CASSSAGQGARGYTF.

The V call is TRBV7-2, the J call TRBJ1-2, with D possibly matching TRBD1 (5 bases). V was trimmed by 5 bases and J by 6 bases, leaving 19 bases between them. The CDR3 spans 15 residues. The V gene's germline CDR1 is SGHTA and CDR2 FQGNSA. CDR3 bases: TGTGCCAGCAGCCCTTATCGGCAGGGCGGAGATGGCTACACCTTC. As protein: CASSPYRQGGDGYTF.

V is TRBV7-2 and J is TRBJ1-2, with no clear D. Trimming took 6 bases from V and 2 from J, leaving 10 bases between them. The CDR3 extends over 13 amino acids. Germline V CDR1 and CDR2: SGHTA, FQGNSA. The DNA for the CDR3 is TGTGCCAGCAGACTGGACGGGAACTATGGCTACACCTTC. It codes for CASRLDGNYGYTF.

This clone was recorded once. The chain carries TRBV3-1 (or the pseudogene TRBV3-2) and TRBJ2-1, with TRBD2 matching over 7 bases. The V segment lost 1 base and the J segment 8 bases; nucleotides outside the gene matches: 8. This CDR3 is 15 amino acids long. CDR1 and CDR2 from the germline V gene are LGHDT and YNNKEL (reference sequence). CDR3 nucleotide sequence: TGTGCCAGCAGCCAAGGATTCGGGGAGGGAGATGAGCAGTTCTTC. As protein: CASSQGFGEGDEQFF.

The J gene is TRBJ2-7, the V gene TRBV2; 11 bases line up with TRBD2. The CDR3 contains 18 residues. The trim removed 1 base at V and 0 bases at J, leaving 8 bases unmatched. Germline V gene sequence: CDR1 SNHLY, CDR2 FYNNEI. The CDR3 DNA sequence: TGTGCCAGCAGTGAAGGAGCGATAGCGGGGGGGAGCTCCTACGAGCAGTACTTC. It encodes CASSEGAIAGGSSYEQYF.

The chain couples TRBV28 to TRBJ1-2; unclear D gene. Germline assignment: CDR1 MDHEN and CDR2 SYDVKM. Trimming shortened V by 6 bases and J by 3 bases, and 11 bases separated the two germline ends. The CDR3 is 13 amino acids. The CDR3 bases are TGTGCCAGCAGCACCGGGATTGACTATGGCTACACCTTC. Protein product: CASSTGIDYGYTF.

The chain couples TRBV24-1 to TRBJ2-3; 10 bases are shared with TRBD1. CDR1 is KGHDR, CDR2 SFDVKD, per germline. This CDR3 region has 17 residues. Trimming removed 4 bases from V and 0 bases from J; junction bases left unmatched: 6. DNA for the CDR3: TGTGCCACCAGTGAGCCGGGACAGGGGTTTAGCACAGATACGCAGTATTTT. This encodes CATSEPGQGFSTDTQYF.

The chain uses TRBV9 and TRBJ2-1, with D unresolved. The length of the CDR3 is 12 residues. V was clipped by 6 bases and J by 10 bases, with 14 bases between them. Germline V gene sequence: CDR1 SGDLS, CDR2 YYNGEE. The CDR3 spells CASTRTGGEQFF. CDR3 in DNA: TGTGCCAGCACCCGGACGGGTGGGGAGCAGTTCTTC.

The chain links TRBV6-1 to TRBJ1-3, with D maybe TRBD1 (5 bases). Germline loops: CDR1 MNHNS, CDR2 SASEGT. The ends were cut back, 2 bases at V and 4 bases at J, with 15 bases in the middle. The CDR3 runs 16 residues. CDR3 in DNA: TGTGCCAGCAGTGAAAGATCTCTAGGGGCCGGAAACACCATATATTTT. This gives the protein CASSERSLGAGNTIYF.

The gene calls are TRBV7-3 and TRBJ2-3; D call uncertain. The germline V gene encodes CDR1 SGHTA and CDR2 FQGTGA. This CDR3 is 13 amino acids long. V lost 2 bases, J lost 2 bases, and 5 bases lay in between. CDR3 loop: CASSLQYTDTQYF. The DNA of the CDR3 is TGTGCCAGCAGCTTACAGTACACAGATACGCAGTATTTT.

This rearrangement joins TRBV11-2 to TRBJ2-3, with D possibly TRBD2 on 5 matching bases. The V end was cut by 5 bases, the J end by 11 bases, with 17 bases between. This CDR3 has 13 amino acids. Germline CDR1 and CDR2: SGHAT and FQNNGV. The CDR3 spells CASSLLRDPRQYF. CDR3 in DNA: TGTGCCAGCAGCCTCCTCCGGGATCCCCGGCAGTATTTT. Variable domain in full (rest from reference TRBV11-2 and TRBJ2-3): EAGVAQSPRYKIIEKRQSVAFWCNPISGHATLYWYQQILGQGPKLLIQFQNNGVVDDSQLPKDRFSAERLKGVDSTLKIQPAKLEDSAVYLCASSLLRDPRQYFGPGTRLTVL.

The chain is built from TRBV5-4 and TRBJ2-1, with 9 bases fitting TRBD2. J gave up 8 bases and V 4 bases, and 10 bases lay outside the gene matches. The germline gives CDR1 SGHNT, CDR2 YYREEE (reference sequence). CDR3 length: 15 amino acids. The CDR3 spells CASSINSGSKDEQFF. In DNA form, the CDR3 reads TGTGCCAGCAGCATTAATAGCGGGAGTAAGGATGAGCAGTTCTTC.

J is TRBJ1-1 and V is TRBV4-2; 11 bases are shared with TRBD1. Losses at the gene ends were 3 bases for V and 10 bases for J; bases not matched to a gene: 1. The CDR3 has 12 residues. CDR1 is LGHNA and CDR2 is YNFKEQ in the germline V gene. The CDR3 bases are TGTGCCAGCAGCCAGGGGACAGGGGGAGCTTTCTTT. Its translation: CASSQGTGGAFF.

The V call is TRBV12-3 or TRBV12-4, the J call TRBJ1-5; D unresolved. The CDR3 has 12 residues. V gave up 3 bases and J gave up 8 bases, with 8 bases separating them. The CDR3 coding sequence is TGTGCCAGCAGTTTGAGTCCGGAGCCCCAGCATTTT. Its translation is CASSLSPEPQHF.

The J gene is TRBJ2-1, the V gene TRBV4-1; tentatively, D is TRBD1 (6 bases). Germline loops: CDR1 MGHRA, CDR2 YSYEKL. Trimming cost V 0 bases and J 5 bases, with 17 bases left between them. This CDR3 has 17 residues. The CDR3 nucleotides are TGCGCCAGCAGCCAAGATCATCCCAGGGGAAAGGACAATGAGCAGTTCTTC. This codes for CASSQDHPRGKDNEQFF.

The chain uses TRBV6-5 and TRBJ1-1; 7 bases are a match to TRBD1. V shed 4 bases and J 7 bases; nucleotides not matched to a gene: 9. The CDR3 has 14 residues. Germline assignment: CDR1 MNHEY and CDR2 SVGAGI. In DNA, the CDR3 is TGTGCCAGCAGTTCTATACAGGGGATAGGTGAAGCTTTCTTT. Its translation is CASSSIQGIGEAFF.

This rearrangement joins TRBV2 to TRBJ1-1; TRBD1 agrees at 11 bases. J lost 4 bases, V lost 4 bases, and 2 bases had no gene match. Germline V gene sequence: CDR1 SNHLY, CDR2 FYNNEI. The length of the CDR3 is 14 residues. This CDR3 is CASSAGTGGTEAFF. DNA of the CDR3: TGTGCCAGCAGTGCCGGGACAGGGGGCACTGAAGCTTTCTTT.

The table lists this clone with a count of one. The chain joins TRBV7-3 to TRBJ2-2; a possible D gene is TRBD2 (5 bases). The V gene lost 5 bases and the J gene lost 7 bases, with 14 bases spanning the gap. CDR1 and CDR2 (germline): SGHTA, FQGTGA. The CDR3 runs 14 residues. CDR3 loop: CASSPSSGFGELFF. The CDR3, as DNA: TGTGCCAGCAGCCCTTCTTCGGGGTTCGGGGAGCTGTTTTTT.

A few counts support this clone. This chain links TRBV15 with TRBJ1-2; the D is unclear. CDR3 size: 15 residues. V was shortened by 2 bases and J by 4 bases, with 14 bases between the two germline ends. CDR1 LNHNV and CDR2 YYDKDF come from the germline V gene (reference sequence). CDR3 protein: CATSRSSGWSYGYTF. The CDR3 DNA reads TGTGCCACCAGCAGATCCTCCGGGTGGAGCTATGGCTACACCTTC.

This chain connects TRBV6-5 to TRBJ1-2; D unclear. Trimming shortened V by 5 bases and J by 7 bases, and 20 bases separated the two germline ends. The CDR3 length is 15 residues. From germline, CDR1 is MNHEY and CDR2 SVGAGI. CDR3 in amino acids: CASSPRGAVLAGYTF. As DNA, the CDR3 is TGTGCCAGCAGTCCACGGGGTGCGGTTCTTGCTGGCTACACCTTC.

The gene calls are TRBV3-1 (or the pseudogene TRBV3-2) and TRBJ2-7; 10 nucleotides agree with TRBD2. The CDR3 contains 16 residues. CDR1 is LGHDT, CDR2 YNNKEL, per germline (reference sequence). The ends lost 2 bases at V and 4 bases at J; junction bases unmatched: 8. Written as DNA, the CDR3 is TGTGCCAGCAGCCAAAAGGGACTAGCGTCGTCTTACGAGCAGTACTTC. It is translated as CASSQKGLASSYEQYF.

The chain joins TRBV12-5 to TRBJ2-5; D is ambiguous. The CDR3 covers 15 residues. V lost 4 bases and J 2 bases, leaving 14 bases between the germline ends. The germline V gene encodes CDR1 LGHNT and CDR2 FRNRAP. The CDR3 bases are TGTGCTAGTGGTTCGGAGACCCTACCTCAAGAGACCCAGTACTTC. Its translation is CASGSETLPQETQYF.

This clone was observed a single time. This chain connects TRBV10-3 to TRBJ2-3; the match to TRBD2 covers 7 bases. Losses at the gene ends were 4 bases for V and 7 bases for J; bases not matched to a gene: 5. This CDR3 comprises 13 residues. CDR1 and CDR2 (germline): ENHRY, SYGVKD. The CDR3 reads CAISVNSGNTQYF. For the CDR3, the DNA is TGTGCCATCAGTGTTAACAGCGGGAATACGCAGTATTTT.

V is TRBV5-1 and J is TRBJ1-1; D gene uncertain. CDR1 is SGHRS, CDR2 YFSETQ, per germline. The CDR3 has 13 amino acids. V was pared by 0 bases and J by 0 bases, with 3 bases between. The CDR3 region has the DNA TGCGCCAGCAGCTTGGGGATGAACACTGAAGCTTTCTTT. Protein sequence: CASSLGMNTEAFF. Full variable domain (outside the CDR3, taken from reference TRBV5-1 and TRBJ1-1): KAGVTQTPRYLIKTRGQQVTLSCSPISGHRSVSWYQQTPGQGLQFLFEYFSETQRNKGNFPGRFSGRQFSNSRSEMNVSTLELGDSALYLCASSLGMNTEAFFGQGTRLTVV.

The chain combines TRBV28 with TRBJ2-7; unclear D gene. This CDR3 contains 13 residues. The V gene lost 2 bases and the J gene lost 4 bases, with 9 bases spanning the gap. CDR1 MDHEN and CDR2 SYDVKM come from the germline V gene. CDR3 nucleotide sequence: TGTGCCAGCAGTTTACGGAGTCGTTACGAGCAGTACTTC. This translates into CASSLRSRYEQYF. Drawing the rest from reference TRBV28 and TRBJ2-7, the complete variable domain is DVKVTQSSRYLVKRTGEKVFLECVQDMDHENMFWYRQDPGLGLRLIYFSYDVKMKEKGDIPEGYSVSREKKERFSLILESASTNQTSMYLCASSLRSRYEQYFGPGTRLTVT.